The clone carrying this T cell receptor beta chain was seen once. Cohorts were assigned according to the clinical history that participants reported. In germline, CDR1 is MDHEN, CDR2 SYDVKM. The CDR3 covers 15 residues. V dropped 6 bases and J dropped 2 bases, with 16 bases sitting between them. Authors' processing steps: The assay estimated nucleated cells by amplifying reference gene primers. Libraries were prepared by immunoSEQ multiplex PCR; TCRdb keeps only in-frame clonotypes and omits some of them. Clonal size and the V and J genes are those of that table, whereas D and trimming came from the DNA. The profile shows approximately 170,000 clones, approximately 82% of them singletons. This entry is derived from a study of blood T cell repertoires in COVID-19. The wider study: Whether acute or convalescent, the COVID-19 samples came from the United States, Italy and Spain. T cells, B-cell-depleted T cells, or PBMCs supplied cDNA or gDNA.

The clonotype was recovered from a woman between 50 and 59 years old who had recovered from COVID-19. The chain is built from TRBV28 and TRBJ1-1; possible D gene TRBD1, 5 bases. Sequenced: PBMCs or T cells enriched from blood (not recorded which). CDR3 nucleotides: TGTGCCAGCAGCCCCTGGGGGGGACGTAACACTGAAGCTTTCTTT. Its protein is CASSPWGGRNTEAFF. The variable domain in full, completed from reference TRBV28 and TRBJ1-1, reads DVKVTQSSRYLVKRTGEKVFLECVQDMDHENMFWYRQDPGLGLRLIYFSYDVKMKEKGDIPEGYSVSREKKERFSLILESASTNQTSMYLCASSPWGGRNTEAFFGQGTRLTVV.